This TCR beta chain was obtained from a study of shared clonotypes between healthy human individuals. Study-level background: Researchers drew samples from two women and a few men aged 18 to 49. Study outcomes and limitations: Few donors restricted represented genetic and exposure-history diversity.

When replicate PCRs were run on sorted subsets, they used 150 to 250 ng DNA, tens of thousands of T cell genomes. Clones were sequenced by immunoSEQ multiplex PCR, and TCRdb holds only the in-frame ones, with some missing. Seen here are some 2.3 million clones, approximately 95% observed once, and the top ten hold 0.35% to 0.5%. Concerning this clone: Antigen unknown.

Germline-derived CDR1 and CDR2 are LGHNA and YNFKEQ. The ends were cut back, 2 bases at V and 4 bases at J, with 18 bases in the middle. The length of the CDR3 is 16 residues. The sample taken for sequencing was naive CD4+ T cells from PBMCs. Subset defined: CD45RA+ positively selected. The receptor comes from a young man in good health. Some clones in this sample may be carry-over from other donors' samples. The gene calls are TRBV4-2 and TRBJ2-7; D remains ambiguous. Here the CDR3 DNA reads TGTGCCAGCAGCCAAAGCCTTCCCCCTGGGGTATACGAGCAGTACTTC. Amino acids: CASSQSLPPGVYEQYF.